This TCR beta chain was retrieved from a study of blood T cells in healthy people across ages. A second PCR of roughly 7 to 11 cycles used a sample-barcoded 5' primer and a J-beta primer mix. A template-switch adaptor with 12 random nucleotides tagged each cDNA molecule. TCRdb fed the 5' RACE reads into MiXCR, producing one record per CDR3 protein. The sample shows about 680,000 distinct CDR3 sequences, around half of them seen only once. This CDR3 is 16 amino acids long. Per germline, CDR1 MNHEY and CDR2 SVGEGT. V shed 6 bases and J shed 2 bases, with 17 bases lying between them. Isolation yielded PBMCs, at least 6 million per sample, in every case.

The V call is TRBV6-2 or TRBV6-3, the J call TRBJ1-5; D possibly corresponds to TRBD1 (6 bases). Sequencing was carried out using blood. The receptor's source is a woman aged 60 to 75 in good health. The CDR3 is CASRTGSGGGNQPQHF. The CDR3, as DNA: TGTGCCAGCAGGACAGGTTCTGGAGGTGGCAATCAGCCCCAGCATTTT.